This T cell receptor (beta chain) comes out of a study of cytomegalovirus exposure and HLA in healthy donors. The germline gives CDR1 SGHNT, CDR2 YYREEE (reference sequence). CDR3 length: 14 amino acids. V gave up 4 bases and J gave up 10 bases, with 21 bases separating them. Researchers ran the PCR with 60 Vbeta and 13 Jbeta primers. Using immunoSEQ multiplex PCR, the repertoire was profiled, and TCRdb retains in-frame clones only, with some absent. The sample holds about 150,000 clones; about 70% are singletons and the top ten take 2.8%. V is TRBV5-4 and J is TRBJ2-7; tentative D call: TRBD1 (6 bases). Material: PBMCs. The TCR sequence derives from a man between 18 and 29 years old in good health and CMV-seronegative. The CDR3 sequence is CASSTDRWSDGQYV. For the CDR3, the DNA is TGTGCCAGCAGCACTGACAGGTGGAGCGACGGTCAGTACGTC.